This TCR beta chain was captured by sequencing in a study of radiation and T cells in renal cell carcinoma. General study findings and limits: Top tumor clonotypes rose in blood 2 weeks post-radiation, then contracted.

Time point reported: blood 4 weeks post-SBRT, at nephrectomy. Sample treatment: 15 Gy SBRT to primary tumor, nephrectomy 4 weeks later. This renal cell carcinoma was of the clear cell type. About this clone: Its specificity is unknown.

The CDR3 sequence is 13 residues long. With 3 bases removed from V and 6 bases from J, the gap between germline ends came to 9 bases. Germline V lookup: CDR1 SGHNT, CDR2 YENEEA. Repertoires were generated with immunoSEQ multiplex PCR, while TCRdb's copy carries only in-frame clones and drops some. The sample consists of more than 60,000 clones, less than 85% of them appearing once. The V and J genes are TRBV11-3 and TRBJ2-1; D is perhaps TRBD2 (5 bases). The sample in question was blood, obtained from a patient whose treatment included radiotherapy and nephrectomy. This receptor was obtained from a woman aged 55-69 years with renal cell carcinoma. CDR3 protein: CASSFLGVNEQFF. The CDR3 DNA is TGTGCCAGCAGCTTCCTCGGGGTCAATGAGCAGTTCTTC.